These T cell receptor beta chains were read from a single sample in a study of brain T cells in children with intractable seizures. Profiling relied on immunoSEQ multiplex PCR, and the TCRdb table lists in-frame clones only, not all of them. Here the sample spans some 62,000 clones, approximately 95% being singletons. Sequences were derived from peripheral blood, sampled at surgery. The receptor set was obtained from a boy younger than two with focal cortical dysplasia and intractable seizures. Each CDR3 is given with its conserved first and last residue. The D gene is left open where the match is weak. Clone size is stated in some rows and not others, as once, few, many or a class when expanded.

d_gene,j_gene,v_gene,abundance,CDR3nt,CDR3aa
NA,TRBJ2-5,TRBV24-1,NA,TGTGCCACCAGTGACCGCGGAGTACAAGAGACCCAGTACTTC,CATSDRGVQETQYF
TRBD1,TRBJ2-3,TRBV28,NA,TGTGCCAGCAGTGGACAGGTTAGCACAGATACGCAGTATTTT,CASSGQVSTDTQYF
NA,TRBJ1-4,TRBV5-1,NA,TGCGCCAGCAGCTTGGCCCAGACCCCAGGCGCCACTAATGAAAAACTGTTTTTT,CASSLAQTPGATNEKLFF
TRBD1,TRBJ2-2,TRBV19,NA,TGTGCCAGTAGTATAGCTGACAGGGGACTTGACACCGGGGAGCTGTTTTTT,CASSIADRGLDTGELFF
TRBD1,TRBJ1-2,TRBV18,NA,TGTGCCAGCTCACCACGCCAGGGGGCAGGTTATGGCTACACCTTC,CASSPRQGAGYGYTF
NA,TRBJ2-7,TRBV3-1/TRBV3-2,once,TGTGCCAGCAGCCAAGACCCGACTTCCTACGAGCAGTACTTC,CASSQDPTSYEQYF
TRBD2,TRBJ2-2,TRBV25-1,NA,TGTGCCAGTCGGCGCGGGAGCCCCCCCGGGGAGCTGTTTTTT,CASRRGSPPGELFF
TRBD1,TRBJ2-1,TRBV14,NA,TGTGCCAGCAGCCGGGACAGGGCCTACAATGAGCAGTTCTTC,CASSRDRAYNEQFF
TRBD2,TRBJ2-3,TRBV3-1/TRBV3-2,NA,TGTGCCAGCAGCCGGGGGGGTAGCCCCGATACGCAGTATTTT,CASSRGGSPDTQYF
NA,TRBJ2-7,TRBV7-9,NA,TGTGCCAGCAGCTTAGGGACGGGGGTAACCTACGAGCAGTACTTC,CASSLGTGVTYEQYF
NA,TRBJ2-3,TRBV24-1,NA,TGTGCCACCAGTGCGGGGGGCTGGGCCGATACGCAGTATTTT,CATSAGGWADTQYF